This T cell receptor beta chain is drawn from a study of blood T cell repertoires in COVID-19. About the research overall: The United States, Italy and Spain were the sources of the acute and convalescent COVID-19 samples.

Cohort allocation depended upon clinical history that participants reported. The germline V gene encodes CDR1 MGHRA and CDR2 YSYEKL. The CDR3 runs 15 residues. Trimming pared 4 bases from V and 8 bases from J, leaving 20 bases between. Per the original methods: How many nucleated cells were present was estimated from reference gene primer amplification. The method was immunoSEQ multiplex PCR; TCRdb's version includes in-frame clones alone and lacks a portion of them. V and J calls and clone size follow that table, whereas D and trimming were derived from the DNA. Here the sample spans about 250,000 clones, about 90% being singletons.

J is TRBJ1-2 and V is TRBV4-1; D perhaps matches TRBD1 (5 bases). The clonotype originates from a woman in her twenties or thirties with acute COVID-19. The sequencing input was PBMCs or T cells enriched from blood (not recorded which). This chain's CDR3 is CASSRATGVLEGYTF. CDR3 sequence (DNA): TGCGCCAGCAGCCGTGCAACAGGTGTTTTGGAGGGCTACACCTTC.